This T cell receptor beta chain was identified during a study of cytomegalovirus exposure and HLA in healthy donors. Findings and limits, study-wide: The investigators catalogued 150 or so TCR beta chains as cytomegalovirus-associated.

This clone turned up a few times. Its antigen is unknown. This CDR3 is built from 13 residues. Germline V gene sequence: CDR1 SGHAT, CDR2 FQNNGV. With 5 bases clipped from V and 5 bases from J, the junction kept 4 bases outside the gene matches. A multiplex PCR was run with 60 Vbeta primers and 13 Jbeta primers. Profiling relied on immunoSEQ multiplex PCR, and the TCRdb table lists in-frame clones only, not all of them. This repertoire shows approximately 220,000 clones, roughly 85% found once; its top ten account for 1.8%. The sequence was obtained from a male donor in good health and CMV-seronegative. The chain uses TRBV11-2 and TRBJ2-5; 8 bases align to TRBD1. Sample: PBMCs. Here the CDR3 reads CASSPTGGETQYF. The CDR3 DNA reads TGTGCCAGCAGCCCTACAGGGGGTGAGACCCAGTACTTC. Full variable domain (missing parts from reference TRBV11-2 and TRBJ2-5): EAGVAQSPRYKIIEKRQSVAFWCNPISGHATLYWYQQILGQGPKLLIQFQNNGVVDDSQLPKDRFSAERLKGVDSTLKIQPAKLEDSAVYLCASSPTGGETQYFGPGTRLLVL.